These 25 T cell receptor beta chains share one sample of origin, sequenced in a study of shared clonotypes between healthy human individuals. Clones were read by immunoSEQ multiplex PCR, and TCRdb kept only the in-frame ones, dropping some. The repertoire holds more than 400,000 clones, with roughly 95% as singletons. The sample consisted of naive CD4+ T cells sorted from blood. Subset of the sample: CD45RA+ positively selected. The receptors stem from a woman aged 25 to 39 in good health.

About this clone: The sample has other DNA sequences that encode this CDR3 too. Written as DNA, the CDR3 is TGCGCCAGCAGCTTGGCATCGGGGACCACCTACGAGCAGTACTTC. It encodes CASSLASGTTYEQYF. V gene TRBV5-1 combines with J gene TRBJ2-7; D is possibly TRBD1 or TRBD2 (5 bases each). The CDR3 length is 15 residues. CDR1 is SGHRS and CDR2 is YFSETQ in the germline V gene. V was shortened by 0 bases and J by 2 bases, with 12 bases between the two germline ends.

The chain links TRBV30 to TRBJ2-3; 10 bases fit TRBD1. Germline V lookup: CDR1 GTSNPN, CDR2 SVGIG (reference sequence). The CDR3 spans 15 residues. V was clipped by 0 bases and J by 10 bases; unmatched bases: 10. The CDR3 DNA reads TGTGCCTGGAGTGTACTAGTTCGGGACAGGGGAGCGCAGTATTTT. Translated, it gives CAWSVLVRDRGAQYF.

To note about this clone: The germline gene is not matched at one end of the junction; a read error may be the cause. V gene TRBV27 combines with J gene TRBJ1-1; weak D call: TRBD1 (5 bases). The CDR3 length is 14 residues. Germline loops: CDR1 MNHEY, CDR2 SMNVEV (reference sequence). Written as DNA, the CDR3 is TGTGCCACCAGTCAGGGAAGATTGAGGACTGAAGCTTTCTTT. It specifies CATSQGRLRTEAFF.

The rearrangement links TRBV6-1 to TRBJ2-5; 7 bases agree with TRBD2. The CDR3 spans 13 residues. Germline V CDR1 and CDR2: MNHNS, SASEGT. J gave up 5 bases and V 8 bases, and 8 bases lay outside the gene matches. The CDR3 nucleotides read TGTGCCAGCTATGGACTAGGACTGGAGACCCAGTACTTC. It encodes CASYGLGLETQYF.

This clone was detected once. This chain uses TRBV28 with TRBJ2-5, with 9 bases identical to TRBD1. Matching the DNA end better, TRBJ2-7 makes the J call doubtful. Germline-derived CDR1 and CDR2 are MDHEN and SYDVKM. The CDR3 length is 16 residues. The CDR3 region is CASSSRDRASSYEQYF. CDR3 coding DNA: TGTGCCAGCAGTTCTCGGGACAGGGCTAGCTCCTACGAGCAGTACTTC.

This chain uses TRBV6-5 with TRBJ1-4; D possibly corresponds to TRBD1 (6 bases). The CDR3 covers 16 residues. V dropped 3 bases and J dropped 4 bases, with 15 bases sitting between them. Germline V gives CDR1 MNHEY, CDR2 SVGAGI. The CDR3 sequence is CASSYSLTGFNEKLFF. The CDR3 DNA follows: TGTGCCAGCAGTTATTCACTGACAGGCTTTAATGAAAAACTGTTTTTT.

The chain is built from TRBV7-9 and TRBJ2-3; 13 bases align to TRBD2. This CDR3 is built from 18 residues. Germline V CDR1 and CDR2: SEHNR, FQNEAQ (reference sequence). V lost 5 bases and J lost 6; bases outside the gene matches: 14. CDR3 DNA sequence: TGTGCCAGCAGCCCACAATCGGGACTAGCGGGATCCCTTGATACGCAGTATTTT. Translating it yields CASSPQSGLAGSLDTQYF. Full variable domain (missing parts from reference TRBV7-9 and TRBJ2-3): DTGVSQNPRHKITKRGQNVTFRCDPISEHNRLYWYRQTLGQGPEFLTYFQNEAQLEKSRLLSDRFSAERPKGSFSTLEIQRTEQGDSAMYLCASSPQSGLAGSLDTQYFGPGTRLTVL.

The chain couples TRBV10-3 to TRBJ1-2; D is perhaps TRBD1 (5 bases). The ends were cut back, 0 bases at V and 6 bases at J, with 14 bases in the middle. The CDR3 is made up of 15 amino acids. The germline gives CDR1 ENHRY, CDR2 SYGVKD. The CDR3, as DNA: TGTGCCATCAGTGAGTCCCAGCCCCGGGGGGATGGCTACACCTTC. This encodes CAISESQPRGDGYTF.

The chain employs TRBV19 and TRBJ1-3; D uncertain. Per germline, CDR1 LNHDA and CDR2 SQIVND (reference sequence). The CDR3 has 15 amino acids. The V gene lost 0 bases and the J gene lost 7 bases, with 13 bases spanning the gap. CDR3: CASSIDPHPTNTIYF. CDR3 DNA: TGTGCCAGTAGTATAGATCCGCATCCGACGAACACCATATATTTT.

This chain joins TRBV15 and TRBJ2-2; D is perhaps TRBD1 or TRBD2 (5 bases each). Germline V lookup: CDR1 LNHNV, CDR2 YYDKDF (reference sequence). V was pared by 0 bases and J by 1 base, with 9 bases between. The CDR3 length is 16 residues. CDR3 loop: CATSRDWGLNTGELFF. The CDR3 DNA reads TGTGCCACCAGCAGAGATTGGGGGTTGAACACCGGGGAGCTGTTTTTT.

This clone appeared once. The chain couples TRBV20-1 to TRBJ2-1; D gene ambiguous. Germline loops: CDR1 DFQATT, CDR2 SNEGSKA (reference sequence). There are 11 residues in the CDR3. Trimming shortened V by 5 bases and J by 4 bases, and 6 bases separated the two germline ends. The CDR3 here is CSARWYNEQFF. The DNA for the CDR3 is TGCAGTGCTCGGTGGTACAATGAGCAGTTCTTC.

The rearrangement uses TRBV2 and TRBJ2-2; unclear D gene. The CDR3 is 15 amino acids. Germline lookup yields CDR1 SNHLY and CDR2 FYNNEI. Trimming removed 7 bases at V and 6 bases at J, with 18 bases between. CDR3 residues: CASKTHGTSPGELFF. The CDR3, as DNA: TGTGCCAGCAAAACCCATGGAACCAGTCCCGGGGAGCTGTTTTTT.

The chain uses TRBV27 and TRBJ2-1; D possibly corresponds to TRBD2 (5 bases). The CDR3 is 14 amino acids. V gave up 5 bases and J gave up 5 bases, with 13 bases separating them. Per the germline V gene, CDR1 is MNHEY and CDR2 is SMNVEV (reference sequence). Written as DNA, the CDR3 is TGTGCCAGCAGTCCCCCTAGCACCAACAATGAGCAGTTCTTC. Its translation is CASSPPSTNNEQFF.

Only a few counts were recorded for this clone. This chain uses TRBV2 with TRBJ1-1; D possibly corresponds to TRBD1 (5 bases). This CDR3 contains 15 residues. V lost 6 bases to trimming and J lost 0 bases, with 14 bases between them. In germline, CDR1 is SNHLY, CDR2 FYNNEI. For the CDR3, the DNA is TGTGCCAGCAGCAAGTCCGGGGGGTTGAACACTGAAGCTTTCTTT. It codes for CASSKSGGLNTEAFF. The full variable domain, in which reference TRBV2 and TRBJ1-1 provide the parts outside the CDR3, is EPEVTQTPSHQVTQMGQEVILRCVPISNHLYFYWYRQILGQKVEFLVSFYNNEISEKSEIFDDQFSVERPDGSNFTLKIRSTKLEDSAMYFCASSKSGGLNTEAFFGQGTRLTVV.

The V call is TRBV2, the J call TRBJ1-2; D not certain. The germline CDR1 and CDR2 sequences are SNHLY and FYNNEI. The ends were cut back, 2 bases at V and 3 bases at J, with 10 bases in the middle. CDR3 length equals 14 residues. The CDR3 protein is CASSEFDNDYGYTF. CDR3 nucleotides: TGTGCCAGCAGTGAATTCGATAACGACTATGGCTACACCTTC. The complete variable domain, with remaining parts taken from reference TRBV2 and TRBJ1-2, reads EPEVTQTPSHQVTQMGQEVILRCVPISNHLYFYWYRQILGQKVEFLVSFYNNEISEKSEIFDDQFSVERPDGSNFTLKIRSTKLEDSAMYFCASSEFDNDYGYTFGSGTRLTVV.

This clone was recorded only once. The rearrangement links TRBV9 to TRBJ2-7; perhaps TRBD1 as D (6 bases). V gave up 0 bases and J gave up 2 bases, with 12 bases separating them. Germline V lookup: CDR1 SGDLS, CDR2 YYNGEE. The CDR3 length is 15 residues. In DNA, the CDR3 is TGTGCCAGCAGCGTAGGAGGGGACAACGCCTACGAGCAGTACTTC. It is translated as CASSVGGDNAYEQYF.

This chain uses TRBV2 with TRBJ2-3; 9 positions agree with TRBD2. Germline loops: CDR1 SNHLY, CDR2 FYNNEI. The CDR3 is 15 amino acids. Trimming took 8 bases from V and 4 from J; bases not matched to a gene: 10. CDR3 region: CASGPGTSRSDTQYF. Written as DNA, the CDR3 is TGTGCCAGCGGCCCCGGGACTAGCCGTTCAGATACGCAGTATTTT.

This chain joins TRBV21-1 and TRBJ1-5. TRBV21-1 is shown as a pseudogene. The CDR3 runs 16 residues. CDR3 sequence (DNA): TGTGCCAGCAGCAAAGGGGGGATCAGGGCCAAACAGCCCCAGCATTTT. Residues: CASSKGGIRAKQPQHF.

This clone was seen a single time. The chain is built from TRBV7-2 and TRBJ2-3; possible D gene TRBD2, 6 bases. Germline V CDR1 and CDR2: SGHTA, FQGNSA. The CDR3 spans 15 residues. V shed 1 base and J shed 0 bases, with 8 bases lying between them. For the CDR3, the DNA is TGTGCCAGCAGCTTAGGCCTAGCGAGCACAGATACGCAGTATTTT. Its translation: CASSLGLASTDTQYF. The whole variable domain, filled in from reference TRBV7-2 and TRBJ2-3, reads GAGVSQSPSNKVTEKGKDVELRCDPISGHTALYWYRQSLGQGLEFLIYFQGNSAPDKSGLPSDRFSAERTGGSVSTLTIQRTQQEDSAVYLCASSLGLASTDTQYFGPGTRLTVL.

As for this clone: Distinct nucleotide sequences in the sample also encode this CDR3. The chain has TRBV11-2 and TRBJ2-6, with a tentative D call TRBD1 (6 bases). Germline CDR1 is SGHAT and CDR2 is FQNNGV. V lost 4 bases to trimming and J lost 2 bases, with 9 bases between them. The CDR3 runs 15 residues. The CDR3 spells CASSSTGPGANVLTF. DNA of the CDR3: TGTGCCAGCAGCTCCACAGGGCCTGGGGCCAACGTCCTGACTTTC.

The chain combines TRBV7-9 with TRBJ1-4; D gene ambiguous. The V gene lost 1 base and the J gene lost 0 bases, with 15 bases spanning the gap. Germline values: CDR1 SEHNR, CDR2 FQNEAQ (reference sequence). This CDR3 contains 18 residues. CDR3 DNA: TGTGCCAGCAGCTTAGGCCTAGCGGGATTGACAACTAATGAAAAACTGTTTTTT. Its translation is CASSLGLAGLTTNEKLFF.

The V gene is TRBV7-6, the J gene TRBJ2-7; unclear D gene. V was trimmed by 1 base and J by 0 bases, leaving 10 bases between them. CDR1 is SGHVS, CDR2 FNYEAQ, per germline. The CDR3 runs 15 residues. The CDR3 coding sequence is TGTGCCAGCAGCTTAGGGCCTTACCCCTCCTACGAGCAGTACTTC. Encoded protein: CASSLGPYPSYEQYF.

This chain links TRBV5-8 with TRBJ2-1; D not certain. With 0 bases removed from V and 0 bases from J, the gap between germline ends came to 7 bases. The CDR3 sequence is 15 residues long. The V gene's germline CDR1 is SGHTS and CDR2 YDEGEE. Written as DNA, the CDR3 is TGTGCCAGCAGCTTGGGCAGATACTCCTACAATGAGCAGTTCTTC. It codes for CASSLGRYSYNEQFF.

J is TRBJ2-1 and V is TRBV14; 7 nucleotides agree with TRBD1. There are 15 residues in the CDR3. V lost 4 bases to trimming and J lost 0 bases; unmatched junction nucleotides: 3. CDR1 and CDR2 (germline): SGHDN, FVKESK. Written as DNA, the CDR3 is TGTGCCAGCAGCCGGGGACAGATCTCCTACAATGAGCAGTTCTTC. It codes for CASSRGQISYNEQFF.

The J gene is TRBJ2-3, the V gene TRBV13, with 7 bases identical to TRBD2. There are 15 residues in the CDR3. V was clipped by 0 bases and J by 2 bases; unmatched bases: 2. From germline, CDR1 is PRHDT and CDR2 FYEKMQ (reference sequence). The CDR3 DNA reads TGTGCCAGCAGCTTAGGCGGGAGGATCACAGATACGCAGTATTTT. This encodes CASSLGGRITDTQYF.